This TCR beta chain originates from a study of blood T cell repertoires in COVID-19. Study in general: From the United States, Italy and Spain came samples of acute and convalescent COVID-19. In each case, the material was cDNA or gDNA derived from T cells, B-cell-depleted T cells, or PBMCs.

J was trimmed by 4 bases and V by 5 bases; bases with no gene match: 6. The CDR3 spans 15 residues. CDR1 LGHNA and CDR2 YSLEER come from the germline V gene. The protocol was immunoSEQ multiplex PCR, while the TCRdb copy is restricted to in-frame clones and leaves out a portion. The sample consists of about 13,000 clones, approximately 72% of them appearing once. The receptor comes from a woman of 80 years or more with acute or convalescent COVID-19. The gene calls are TRBV4-3 and TRBJ2-2, with 8 positions matching TRBD1. Sequenced sample: peripheral blood. The DNA of the CDR3 is TGCGCCAGCAGCGCCCGGACAGGGATCACCGGGGAGCTGTTTTTT. Residues: CASSARTGITGELFF.